The entry below describes one T cell receptor beta chain. This entry is derived from a study of long-term antiretroviral therapy in people with HIV. J gave up 2 bases and V 4 bases, and 4 bases lay outside the gene matches. CDR1 and CDR2 (germline): SGHVS, FNYEAQ. The CDR3 has 15 amino acids. Sequencing relied on immunoSEQ assay v3.0, run at survey level. Using immunoSEQ multiplex PCR, the repertoire was profiled, and TCRdb retains in-frame clones only, with some absent. The sample holds 15,000 to 25,000 clones, over 80% seen once. Sequencing used unsorted PBMCs, obtained 2.1 years after starting antiretroviral therapy. The genes are TRBV7-6 and TRBJ2-7; 11 nucleotides line up with TRBD2. The receptor comes from a man younger than 30 with HIV. CDR3 residues: CASSSTSGGAYEQYF. The CDR3 region has the DNA TGTGCCAGCAGCTCTACTAGCGGGGGCGCCTACGAGCAGTACTTC.